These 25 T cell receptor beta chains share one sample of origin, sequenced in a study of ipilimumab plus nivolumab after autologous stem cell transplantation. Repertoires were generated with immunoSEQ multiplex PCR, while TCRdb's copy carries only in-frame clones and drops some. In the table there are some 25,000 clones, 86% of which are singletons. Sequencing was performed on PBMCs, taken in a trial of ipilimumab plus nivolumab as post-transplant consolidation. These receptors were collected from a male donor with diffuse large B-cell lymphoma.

Here the CDR3 DNA reads TGTGCCAGCCGCAGCAGGGACAGGGGGTCCTACGAGCAGTACTTC. Amino acid sequence: CASRSRDRGSYEQYF. The chain employs TRBV6-5 and TRBJ2-7, with 11 bases identical to TRBD1. The germline gives CDR1 MNHEY, CDR2 SVGAGI. V was clipped by 8 bases and J by 1 base; unmatched bases: 7. The CDR3 consists of 15 residues.

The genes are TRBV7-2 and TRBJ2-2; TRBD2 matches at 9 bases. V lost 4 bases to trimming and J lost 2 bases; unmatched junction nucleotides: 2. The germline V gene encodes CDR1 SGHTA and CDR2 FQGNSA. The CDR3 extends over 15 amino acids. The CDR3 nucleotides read TGTGCCAGCAGCTCTAGCGGGGCAAACACCGGGGAGCTGTTTTTT. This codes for CASSSSGANTGELFF.

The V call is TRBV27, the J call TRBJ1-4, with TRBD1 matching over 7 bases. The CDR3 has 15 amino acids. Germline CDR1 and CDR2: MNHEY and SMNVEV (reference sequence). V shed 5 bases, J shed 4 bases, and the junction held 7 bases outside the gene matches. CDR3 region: CASSLGTASNEKLFF. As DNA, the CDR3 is TGTGCCAGCAGTCTAGGGACAGCTAGTAATGAAAAACTGTTTTTT.

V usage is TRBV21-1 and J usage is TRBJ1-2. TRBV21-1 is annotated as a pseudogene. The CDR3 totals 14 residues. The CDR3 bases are TGTGCCAGCAGCCACCCCGGGGGGCCCTATGGCTACACCTTC. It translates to CASSHPGGPYGYTF.

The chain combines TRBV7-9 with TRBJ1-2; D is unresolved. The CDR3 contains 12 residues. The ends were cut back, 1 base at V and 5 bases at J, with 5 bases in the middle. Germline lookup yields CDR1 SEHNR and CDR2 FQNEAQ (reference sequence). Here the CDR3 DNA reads TGTGCCAGCAGCTTAGAAGTTTATGGCTACACCTTC. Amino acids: CASSLEVYGYTF.

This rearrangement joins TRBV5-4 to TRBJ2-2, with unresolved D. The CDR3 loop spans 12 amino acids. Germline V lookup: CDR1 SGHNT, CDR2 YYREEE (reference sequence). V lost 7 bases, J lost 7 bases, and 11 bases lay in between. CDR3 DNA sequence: TGTGCCAGCGGCCTCGGTGGCGGGGAGCTGTTTTTT. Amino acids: CASGLGGGELFF. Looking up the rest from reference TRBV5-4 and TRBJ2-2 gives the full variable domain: ETGVTQSPTHLIKTRGQQVTLRCSSQSGHNTVSWYQQALGQGPQFIFQYYREEENGRGNFPPRFSGLQFPNYSSELNVNALELDDSALYLCASGLGGGELFFGEGSRLTVL.

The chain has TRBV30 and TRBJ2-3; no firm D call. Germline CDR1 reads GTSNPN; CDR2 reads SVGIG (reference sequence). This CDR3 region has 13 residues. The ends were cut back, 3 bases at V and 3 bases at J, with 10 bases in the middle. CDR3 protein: CAWRTPSTDTQYF. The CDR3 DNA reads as TGTGCCTGGAGGACACCCTCGACAGATACGCAGTATTTT.

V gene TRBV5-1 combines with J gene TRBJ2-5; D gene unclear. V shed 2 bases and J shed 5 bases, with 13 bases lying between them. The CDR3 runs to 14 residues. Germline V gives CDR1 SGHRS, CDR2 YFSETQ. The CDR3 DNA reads TGCGCCAGCAGCTTCGCCGACCCCGGGGAGACCCAGTACTTC. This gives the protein CASSFADPGETQYF.

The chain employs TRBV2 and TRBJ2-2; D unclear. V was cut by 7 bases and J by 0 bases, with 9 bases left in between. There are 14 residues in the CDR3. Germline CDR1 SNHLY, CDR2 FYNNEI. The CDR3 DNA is TGTGCCAGCAAGGAAGGGACGAACACCGGGGAGCTGTTTTTT. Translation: CASKEGTNTGELFF.

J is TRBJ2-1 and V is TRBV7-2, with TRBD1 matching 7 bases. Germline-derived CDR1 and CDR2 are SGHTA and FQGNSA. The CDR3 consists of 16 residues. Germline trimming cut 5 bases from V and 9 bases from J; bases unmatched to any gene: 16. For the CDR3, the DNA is TGTGCCAGCAGCCTACGACAGGGTTCTTTGGGTGGTGAGCAGTTCTTC. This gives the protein CASSLRQGSLGGEQFF. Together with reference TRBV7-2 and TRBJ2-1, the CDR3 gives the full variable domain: GAGVSQSPSNKVTEKGKDVELRCDPISGHTALYWYRQSLGQGLEFLIYFQGNSAPDKSGLPSDRFSAERTGGSVSTLTIQRTQQEDSAVYLCASSLRQGSLGGEQFFGPGTRLTVL.

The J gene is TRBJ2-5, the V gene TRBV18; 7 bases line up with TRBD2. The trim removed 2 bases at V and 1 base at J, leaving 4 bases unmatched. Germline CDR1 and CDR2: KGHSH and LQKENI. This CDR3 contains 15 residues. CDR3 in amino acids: CASSPSVAGQETQYF. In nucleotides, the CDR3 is TGTGCCAGCTCACCATCCGTAGCGGGCCAAGAGACCCAGTACTTC.

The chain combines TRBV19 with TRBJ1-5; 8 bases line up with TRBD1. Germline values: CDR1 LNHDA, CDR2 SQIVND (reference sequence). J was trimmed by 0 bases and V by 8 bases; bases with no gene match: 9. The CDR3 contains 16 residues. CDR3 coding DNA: TGTGCCAGTCAGGGGGCCTCAGTATATAGCAATCAGCCCCAGCATTTT. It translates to CASQGASVYSNQPQHF.

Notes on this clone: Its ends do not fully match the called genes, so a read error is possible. DNA of the CDR3: TGTGCTAGCAGCACTAGAGGGGTATTGAAAGCCAAAAACATTCAGTACTTC. It is translated as CASSTRGVLKAKNIQYF. This chain uses TRBV7-7 with TRBJ2-4, with D perhaps TRBD1 or TRBD2 (5 bases each). The CDR3 spans 17 residues. In germline, CDR1 is SSHAT, CDR2 FNYEAQ (reference sequence).

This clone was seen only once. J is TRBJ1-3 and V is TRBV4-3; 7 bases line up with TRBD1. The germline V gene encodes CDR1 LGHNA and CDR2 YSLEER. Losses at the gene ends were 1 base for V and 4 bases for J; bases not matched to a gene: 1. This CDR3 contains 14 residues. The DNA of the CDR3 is TGCGCCAGCAGCCAAGGAGGGGGCGGAAACACCATATATTTT. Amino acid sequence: CASSQGGGGNTIYF.

The CDR3 here is CASTPPKGLDNGELFF. The CDR3 DNA reads as TGTGCCAGCACCCCCCCCAAGGGCCTGGATAACGGGGAGCTGTTTTTT. The chain employs TRBV6-6 and TRBJ2-2; D is unclear. V was shortened by 7 bases and J by 7 bases, with 22 bases between the two germline ends. The CDR3 runs 16 residues. Germline V lookup: CDR1 MNHNY, CDR2 SVGAGI (reference sequence).

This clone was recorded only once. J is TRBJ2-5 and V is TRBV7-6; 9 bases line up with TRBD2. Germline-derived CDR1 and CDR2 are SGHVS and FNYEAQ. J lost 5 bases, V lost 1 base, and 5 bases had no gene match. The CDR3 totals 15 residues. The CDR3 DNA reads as TGTGCCAGCAGCTTAGAGGCGGGGGGGTTGGAGACCCAGTACTTC. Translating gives CASSLEAGGLETQYF.

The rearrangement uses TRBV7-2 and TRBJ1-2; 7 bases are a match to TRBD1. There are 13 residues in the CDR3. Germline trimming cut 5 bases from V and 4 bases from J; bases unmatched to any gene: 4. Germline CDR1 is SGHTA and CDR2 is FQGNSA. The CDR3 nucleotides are TGTGCCAGCAGCCCTAGACAGGGCTATGGCTACACCTTC. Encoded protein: CASSPRQGYGYTF.

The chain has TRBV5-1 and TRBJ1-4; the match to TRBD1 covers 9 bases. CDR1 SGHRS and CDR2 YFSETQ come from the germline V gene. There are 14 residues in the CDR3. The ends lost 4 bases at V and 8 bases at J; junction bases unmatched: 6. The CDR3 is CASSGGTGREKLFF. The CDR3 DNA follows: TGCGCCAGCAGCGGCGGGACAGGGAGGGAAAAACTGTTTTTT.

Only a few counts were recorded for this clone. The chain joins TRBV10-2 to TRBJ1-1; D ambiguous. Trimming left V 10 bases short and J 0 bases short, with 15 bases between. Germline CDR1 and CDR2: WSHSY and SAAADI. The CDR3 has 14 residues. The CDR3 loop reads CANQWTELNTEAFF. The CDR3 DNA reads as TGCGCCAACCAGTGGACGGAATTGAACACTGAAGCTTTCTTT.

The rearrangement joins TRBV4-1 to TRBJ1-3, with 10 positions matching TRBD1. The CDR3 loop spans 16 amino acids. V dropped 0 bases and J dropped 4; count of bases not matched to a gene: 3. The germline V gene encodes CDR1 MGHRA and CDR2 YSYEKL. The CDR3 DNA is TGCGCCAGCAGCCAAGATCGGGGACAGGGGGGAAACACCATATATTTT. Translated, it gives CASSQDRGQGGNTIYF.

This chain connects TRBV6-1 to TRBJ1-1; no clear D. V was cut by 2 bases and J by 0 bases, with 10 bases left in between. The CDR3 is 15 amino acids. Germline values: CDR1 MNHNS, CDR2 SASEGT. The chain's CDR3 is CASSEPGTLNTEAFF. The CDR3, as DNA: TGTGCCAGCAGTGAACCGGGAACCTTGAACACTGAAGCTTTCTTT.

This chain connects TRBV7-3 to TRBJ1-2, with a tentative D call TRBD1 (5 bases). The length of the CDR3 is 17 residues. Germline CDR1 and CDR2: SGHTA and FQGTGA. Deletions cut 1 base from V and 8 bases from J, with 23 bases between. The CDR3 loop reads CASSLSPGLKQPLGYTF. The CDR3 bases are TGTGCCAGCAGCTTAAGTCCAGGGTTGAAGCAGCCCCTAGGCTACACCTTC.

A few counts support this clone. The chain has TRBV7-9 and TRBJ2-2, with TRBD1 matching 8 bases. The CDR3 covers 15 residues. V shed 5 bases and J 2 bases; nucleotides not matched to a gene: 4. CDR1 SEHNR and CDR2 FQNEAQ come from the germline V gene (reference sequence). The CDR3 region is CASSPGQANTGELFF. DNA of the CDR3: TGTGCCAGCAGCCCGGGACAGGCAAACACCGGGGAGCTGTTTTTT. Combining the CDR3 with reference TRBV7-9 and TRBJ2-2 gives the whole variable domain DTGVSQNPRHKITKRGQNVTFRCDPISEHNRLYWYRQTLGQGPEFLTYFQNEAQLEKSRLLSDRFSAERPKGSFSTLEIQRTEQGDSAMYLCASSPGQANTGELFFGEGSRLTVL.

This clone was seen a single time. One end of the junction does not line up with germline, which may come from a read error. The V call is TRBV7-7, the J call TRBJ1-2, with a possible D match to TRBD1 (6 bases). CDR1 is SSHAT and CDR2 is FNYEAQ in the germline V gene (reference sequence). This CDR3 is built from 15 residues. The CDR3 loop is CASSLSRGRTYGYTF. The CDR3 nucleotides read TGTGCTAGCAGCTTAAGTAGGGGGAGAACCTATGGCTACACCTTC.

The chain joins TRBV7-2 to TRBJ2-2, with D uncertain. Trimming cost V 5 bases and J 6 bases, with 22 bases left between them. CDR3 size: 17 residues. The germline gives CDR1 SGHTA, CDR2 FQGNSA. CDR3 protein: CASSPSATPGVAGELFF. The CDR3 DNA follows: TGTGCCAGCAGCCCGTCCGCGACCCCTGGGGTAGCCGGGGAGCTGTTTTTT.